One and the same sample provided the 9 T cell receptor beta chains below, sequenced in a study of patients and donors after allogeneic stem cell transplantation. One entry per CDR3 protein, called by TCRdb with MiXCR from the RT-PCR reads. In the table there are approximately 99,000 distinct CDR3 sequences, 35% of which are singletons. The sample comprised blood, either unsorted or a sorted T cell fraction (not recorded which). These receptors were collected from a human donor who was either an allogeneic HSCT recipient or a stem cell or donor lymphocyte infusion donor (not recorded which). It is not recorded whose cells these are; they may come from a transplant donor.

This clonotype was counted only a few times. This rearrangement joins TRBV12-3 or TRBV12-4 to TRBJ1-1; 8 bases line up with TRBD1. The CDR3 has 18 amino acids. Trimming removed 0 bases from V and 3 bases from J; junction bases left unmatched: 12. The CDR3 DNA reads as TGTGCCAGCAGTTTAGCTAGATACCAGGGGGCGAGCGACACTGAAGCTTTCTTT. Its protein product is CASSLARYQGASDTEAFF.

A few counts support this clonotype. The rearrangement links TRBV7-9 to TRBJ1-1, with D possibly matching TRBD1 (6 bases). This CDR3 has 13 residues. Trimming cost V 3 bases and J 10 bases, with 15 bases left between them. From germline, CDR1 is SEHNR and CDR2 FQNEAQ (reference sequence). The CDR3 DNA reads TGTGCCAGCAGCTTCGGAAAACAGGGCCGAGCTTTCTTT. Residues: CASSFGKQGRAFF. Drawing the rest from reference TRBV7-9 and TRBJ1-1, the complete variable domain is DTGVSQNPRHKITKRGQNVTFRCDPISEHNRLYWYRQTLGQGPEFLTYFQNEAQLEKSRLLSDRFSAERPKGSFSTLEIQRTEQGDSAMYLCASSFGKQGRAFFGQGTRLTVV.

This clonotype was observed a few times. The chain combines TRBV28 with TRBJ1-2; no definite D call. The CDR3 is made up of 12 amino acids. Trimming cost V 7 bases and J 7 bases, with 13 bases left between them. The germline gives CDR1 MDHEN, CDR2 SYDVKM. The CDR3: CASNGLVAGYTF. The CDR3 bases are TGTGCCAGCAATGGCCTCGTCGCTGGCTACACCTTC.

J is TRBJ2-5 and V is TRBV7-2; 9 nucleotides match TRBD1. Germline lookup yields CDR1 SGHTA and CDR2 FQGNSA. Unmatched junction bases numbered 10, after V lost 5 bases and J lost 0 bases. This CDR3 has 17 residues. The CDR3 sequence is CASSPASWTGDQETQYF. In DNA, the CDR3 is TGTGCCAGCAGCCCCGCATCATGGACAGGGGACCAAGAGACCCAGTACTTC.

J is TRBJ1-5 and V is TRBV4-3; D may be TRBD1 (5 bases). V dropped 4 bases and J dropped 7 bases, with 20 bases sitting between them. CDR3 length: 16 amino acids. Germline CDR1 is LGHNA and CDR2 is YSLEER. This CDR3 reads CASSLTAVGDGQPQHF. The CDR3 nucleotides are TGCGCCAGCAGCCTCACTGCAGTGGGGGATGGACAGCCCCAGCATTTT.

This clonotype showed up just a few times. The chain employs TRBV3-1 and TRBJ2-1; 13 nucleotides align to TRBD2. Germline-derived CDR1 and CDR2 are LGHDT and YNNKEL (reference sequence). The CDR3 sequence is 16 residues long. The junction had 7 bases not matched to a gene; V was cut back by 3 bases and J by 8 bases. CDR3 sequence reads: CASSHLRTSGRDEQFF. The CDR3 region has the DNA TGTGCCAGCAGCCACCTTAGGACTAGCGGGAGAGATGAGCAGTTCTTC.

V usage is TRBV29-1 and J usage is TRBJ2-1, with D hard to call. This CDR3 contains 16 residues. V gave up 1 base and J gave up 4 bases, with 17 bases separating them. In germline, CDR1 is SQVTM, CDR2 ANQGSEA. CDR3: CSVEGVAKGVYNEQFF. CDR3 DNA: TGCAGCGTTGAAGGAGTCGCGAAAGGTGTGTACAATGAGCAGTTCTTC.

The chain carries TRBV15 and TRBJ2-7, with 10 bases lining up with TRBD1. This CDR3 comprises 15 residues. The J segment lost 7 bases and the V segment lost 8 bases, leaving 14 bases of the junction unmatched. The germline gives CDR1 LNHNV, CDR2 YYDKDF (reference sequence). The CDR3 DNA is TGTGCCACCGCCCCACGTGGGACAGGGGTTCTTGAGCAGTACTTC. Its translation is CATAPRGTGVLEQYF.

CDR3 in amino acids: CASSFRTSGRVPDTQYF. The CDR3 nucleotides read TGTGCCAGCAGTTTCCGGACTAGCGGGAGGGTCCCAGATACGCAGTATTTT. This chain joins TRBV27 and TRBJ2-3; 15 positions match TRBD2. Germline CDR1 and CDR2: MNHEY and SMNVEV (reference sequence). V dropped 3 bases and J dropped 4; count of bases not matched to a gene: 5. There are 17 residues in the CDR3.